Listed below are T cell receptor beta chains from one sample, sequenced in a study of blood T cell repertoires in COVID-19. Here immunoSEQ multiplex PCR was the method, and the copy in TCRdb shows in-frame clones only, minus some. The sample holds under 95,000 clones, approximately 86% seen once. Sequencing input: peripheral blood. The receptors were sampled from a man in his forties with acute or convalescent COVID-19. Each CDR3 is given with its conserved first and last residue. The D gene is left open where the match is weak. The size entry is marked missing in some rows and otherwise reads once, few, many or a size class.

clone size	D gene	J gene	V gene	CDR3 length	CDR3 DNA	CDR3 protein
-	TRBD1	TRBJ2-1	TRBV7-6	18	TGTGCCAGCAGCTTTTCGGGACAGGGGGTGTTTCCCTACAATGAGCAGTTCTTC	CASSFSGQGVFPYNEQFF
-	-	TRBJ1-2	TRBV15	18	TGTGCCACCAGCAGAGGTGGAGGGATGCACATGGGGTCTAAAGGCTACACCTTC	CATSRGGGMHMGSKGYTF
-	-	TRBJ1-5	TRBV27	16	TGTGCCAGCAGTCTAGGCGTTGATCTTAGCAATCAGCCCCAGCATTTT	CASSLGVDLSNQPQHF
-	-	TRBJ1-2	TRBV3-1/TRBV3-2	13	TGTGCCAGCAGCCAAGATCCGGCGGGGGGCTACACCTTC	CASSQDPAGGYTF
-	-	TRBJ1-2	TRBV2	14	TGTGCCAGCAGTGTTCGACAGGAGACCTATGGCTACACCTTC	CASSVRQETYGYTF
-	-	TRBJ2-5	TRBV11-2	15	TGTGCCAGCAGCTTAATGTTGCGCTCGCAAGAGACCCAGTACTTC	CASSLMLRSQETQYF
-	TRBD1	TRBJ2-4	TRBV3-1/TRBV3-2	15	TGTGCCAGCAGCCGGGACAGGGGTGCCAAAAACATTCAGTACTTC	CASSRDRGAKNIQYF
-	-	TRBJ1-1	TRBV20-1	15	TGCAGTGCTAGTCAACCCCAGGGCAGGGACACTGAAGCTTTCTTT	CSASQPQGRDTEAFF
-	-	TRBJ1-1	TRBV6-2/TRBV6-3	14	TGTGCCAGCAGTTCCCACAGGGATGGCACTGAAGCTTTCTTT	CASSSHRDGTEAFF
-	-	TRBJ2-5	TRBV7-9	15	TGTGCCAGCAGCTTATTAGGGGCAGATCAAGAGACCCAGTACTTC	CASSLLGADQETQYF
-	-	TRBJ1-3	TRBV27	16	TGTGCCAGCAGTTTACGGCGCAGGTTCTCTGGAAACACCATATATTTT	CASSLRRRFSGNTIYF
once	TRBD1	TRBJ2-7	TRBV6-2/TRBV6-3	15	TGTGCCAGCAGTTACTCAGGACAGGGGACGAAAGAGCAGTACTTC	CASSYSGQGTKEQYF
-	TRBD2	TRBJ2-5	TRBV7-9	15	TGTGCCAGCAGAGTGGGCGGGAGAGACCAAGAGACCCAGTACTTC	CASRVGGRDQETQYF
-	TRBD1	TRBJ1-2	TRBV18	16	TGTGCCAGCTCATCCGGGACAGGGGAATTCAGCTATGGCTACACCTTC	CASSSGTGEFSYGYTF
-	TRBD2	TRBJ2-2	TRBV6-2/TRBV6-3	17	TGTGCCAGCAGTTACCCCCGCGGGGGGAAGAACACCGGGGAGCTGTTTTTT	CASSYPRGGKNTGELFF
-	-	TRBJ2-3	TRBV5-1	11	TGCGCCAGCAGCCGCCACGGAGCGCAGTATTTT	CASSRHGAQYF
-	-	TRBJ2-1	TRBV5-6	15	TGTGCCAGCAGCTTGGTGCGGGCCGCCTACAATGAGCAGTTCTTC	CASSLVRAAYNEQFF